These 32 T cell receptor beta chains were all obtained from the same sample, sequenced in a study of blood T cells in healthy people across ages. It was with a sample-barcoded 5' primer and a J-beta primer mix that a second PCR of about 7 to 12 cycles was run. One entry per CDR3 protein results from TCRdb running MiXCR on the 5' RACE reads. The sample lists 600,000 to 650,000 distinct CDR3 sequences, roughly 53% occurring once. Sequencing used blood. These receptors came from a man aged 60-69 years in good health.

This clonotype was seen more than once but under ten times. Germline is not matched at one junction end, which may reflect a read error. The CDR3 DNA follows: TGTGCCAGCTCATCCGGGACTCCGAACACCGGGGAGCTGTTTTTT. Protein product: CASSSGTPNTGELFF. This chain uses TRBV5-1 with TRBJ2-2, with D possibly being TRBD2 (6 bases). Germline lookup yields CDR1 SGHRS and CDR2 YFSETQ. This CDR3 region has 15 residues.

The genes are TRBV3-1 and TRBJ2-3; D perhaps matches TRBD2 (5 bases). V gave up 0 bases and J gave up 2 bases, with 6 bases separating them. Germline CDR1 and CDR2: LGHDT and YNNKEL (reference sequence). This CDR3 is built from 14 residues. CDR3 nucleotides: TGTGCCAGCAGCCAAGAGACTAACACAGATACGCAGTATTTT. Residues: CASSQETNTDTQYF.

The chain is built from TRBV5-1 and TRBJ2-7; no definite D call. Germline CDR1 and CDR2: SGHRS and YFSETQ. Deletions cut 0 bases from V and 6 bases from J, with 16 bases between. The CDR3 covers 15 residues. CDR3 sequence reads: CASSLAAAVYGEQYF. The CDR3 nucleotides read TGCGCCAGCAGCTTGGCCGCGGCAGTCTATGGCGAGCAGTACTTC.

The table lists this clonotype with a count of one. The chain has TRBV20-1 and TRBJ1-6, with D possibly TRBD1 on 5 matching bases. V lost 1 base to trimming and J lost 7 bases, with 8 bases between them. Germline lookup yields CDR1 DFQATT and CDR2 SNEGSKA (reference sequence). This CDR3 has 13 amino acids. CDR3 DNA: TGCAGTGCTAGAGGTTGGGGGAATTCACCCCTCCACTTT. This codes for CSARGWGNSPLHF.

J is TRBJ2-7 and V is TRBV3-1; D remains ambiguous. Germline CDR1 LGHDT, CDR2 YNNKEL (reference sequence). V lost 1 base and J lost 1, with 8 bases in between. The CDR3 has 14 residues. The CDR3 spells CASSQAVNSYEQYF. In DNA form, the CDR3 reads TGTGCCAGCAGCCAAGCCGTGAATTCCTACGAGCAGTACTTC.

This clonotype has at least ten counts. V is TRBV18 and J is TRBJ2-5, with D possibly called TRBD1 or TRBD2 (5 bases each). Germline-derived CDR1 and CDR2 are KGHSH and LQKENI. CDR3 size: 14 residues. Trimming took off 3 bases at V and 1 base at J, with 9 bases between the two ends. CDR3 in amino acids: CASSPPGTQETQYF. CDR3 DNA sequence: TGTGCCAGCTCACCTCCCGGGACCCAAGAGACCCAGTACTTC.

This chain joins TRBV5-1 and TRBJ1-2, with D perhaps TRBD1 (6 bases). The CDR3 is made up of 14 amino acids. Germline V gene sequence: CDR1 SGHRS, CDR2 YFSETQ. V was pared by 1 base and J by 6 bases, with 13 bases between. This CDR3 is CASSLTGSPHGYTF. CDR3 in DNA: TGCGCCAGCAGCTTGACAGGGAGCCCCCATGGCTACACCTTC.

The chain couples TRBV27 to TRBJ1-6; D may be TRBD1 (6 bases). The germline V gene has CDR1 MNHEY and CDR2 SMNVEV (reference sequence). The CDR3 has 13 amino acids. The ends were cut back, 6 bases at V and 8 bases at J, with 11 bases in the middle. The CDR3 coding sequence is TGTGCCAGCAGACAGGGAGAATATTCACCCCTCCACTTT. This translates into CASRQGEYSPLHF.

This clonotype appeared a single time. The chain recombines TRBV20-1 with TRBJ2-1; D gene uncertain. Trimming removed 0 bases from V and 0 bases from J, with 9 bases in between. The CDR3 spans 15 residues. Germline V CDR1 and CDR2: DFQATT, SNEGSKA (reference sequence). The CDR3 reads CSARDPQASYNEQFF. The CDR3 DNA sequence: TGCAGTGCTAGAGATCCGCAGGCCTCCTACAATGAGCAGTTCTTC.

This clonotype was observed a handful of times. The rearrangement joins TRBV4-1 to TRBJ1-2, with 9 bases that match TRBD1. CDR3 length equals 14 residues. V trimming: 4 bases; J trimming: 4 bases; junction bases outside the gene matches: 4. Germline CDR1 and CDR2: MGHRA and YSYEKL. DNA of the CDR3: TGCGCCAGCAGCCCACAGGGGGCAGGCTATGGCTACACCTTC. Translating gives CASSPQGAGYGYTF.

The chain combines TRBV2 with TRBJ2-4; D unresolved. The J call may be faulty, since TRBJ2-5 better matches the DNA end. Germline V gene lookup returns CDR1 SNHLY and CDR2 FYNNEI. The CDR3 totals 11 residues. The CDR3 DNA reads as TGTGCCAGCAGTGAGGAAACGACCCAGTACTTC. This translates into CASSEETTQYF.

The chain couples TRBV25-1 to TRBJ2-5; D call uncertain. Near its end, the DNA agrees better with TRBJ2-7, so the J call may be wrong. Germline V gene lookup returns CDR1 MGHDK and CDR2 SYGVNS. This CDR3 spans 13 amino acids. CDR3 region: CASSGVRVYEQYF. CDR3 nucleotides: TGTGCCAGCAGTGGTGTTCGGGTGTACGAGCAGTACTTC.

A few counts support this clonotype. The chain is built from TRBV3-1 and TRBJ2-7; D is possibly TRBD1 (6 bases). The CDR3 covers 13 residues. The ends were cut back, 8 bases at V and 1 base at J, with 12 bases in the middle. The germline V gene has CDR1 LGHDT and CDR2 YNNKEL (reference sequence). The CDR3: CASENRASYEQYF. CDR3 sequence (DNA): TGTGCCAGCGAAAACAGGGCATCCTACGAGCAGTACTTC.

The gene calls are TRBV5-7 and TRBJ2-1; perhaps TRBD1 as D (5 bases). TRBV5-7 is an open reading frame, and its role is uncertain. CDR3 size: 17 residues. V was pared by 1 base and J by 3 bases, with 17 bases between. The CDR3 protein is CASSLLGAEEVYNEQFF. The CDR3 DNA reads as TGTGCCAGCAGCTTGTTAGGGGCTGAAGAGGTCTACAATGAGCAGTTCTTC.

J is TRBJ2-5 and V is TRBV3-1, with TRBD2 as a possible D gene (6 bases). Germline-derived CDR1 and CDR2 are LGHDT and YNNKEL (reference sequence). The V end lost 8 bases, the J end lost 3 bases, and 10 bases lay between the germline ends. The CDR3 contains 12 residues. The CDR3: CASRGIKETQYF. CDR3 DNA sequence: TGTGCCAGCCGCGGGATAAAAGAGACCCAGTACTTC.

The rearrangement uses TRBV3-1 and TRBJ2-5, with D hard to call. The CDR3 extends over 15 amino acids. V lost 5 bases and J 3 bases, leaving 16 bases between the germline ends. CDR1 and CDR2 (germline): LGHDT, YNNKEL (reference sequence). CDR3 sequence (DNA): TGTGCCAGCAGCTTAAATGTCCCCTCAGAAGAGACCCAGTACTTC. Its protein is CASSLNVPSEETQYF.

The chain recombines TRBV4-2 with TRBJ2-2, with 9 nucleotides matching TRBD1. Germline loops: CDR1 LGHNA, CDR2 YNFKEQ. The CDR3 length is 16 residues. Germline trimming cut 1 base from V and 4 bases from J; bases unmatched to any gene: 4. In DNA form, the CDR3 reads TGTGCCAGCAGCCAAGGGGACAGGGATGGCACCGGGGAGCTGTTTTTT. Protein: CASSQGDRDGTGELFF.

The V and J genes are TRBV5-5 and TRBJ1-4; D is uncertain. The CDR3 contains 15 residues. Germline lookup yields CDR1 SGHKS and CDR2 YYEKEE (reference sequence). V lost 4 bases to trimming and J lost 1 base, with 11 bases between them. The CDR3 DNA is TGTGCCAGCAGCCGTAGGGTCGAAACTAATGAAAAACTGTTTTTT. It yields the protein CASSRRVETNEKLFF.

J is TRBJ2-6 and V is TRBV15, with a possible D match to TRBD1 (5 bases). This CDR3 comprises 16 residues. The V and J ends lost 3 bases and 0 bases respectively, with 9 bases between them. CDR1 LNHNV and CDR2 YYDKDF come from the germline V gene (reference sequence). Written as DNA, the CDR3 is TGTGCCACCAGCAGGACAGACGTCTCTGGGGCCAACGTCCTGACTTTC. Protein product: CATSRTDVSGANVLTF.

The chain employs TRBV4-1 and TRBJ2-5, with 11 bases identical to TRBD1. V lost 4 bases and J lost 0; bases outside the gene matches: 4. CDR1 is MGHRA and CDR2 is YSYEKL in the germline V gene. The CDR3 is made up of 16 amino acids. The CDR3 sequence is CASSPGQGADQETQYF. CDR3 nucleotide sequence: TGCGCCAGCAGCCCTGGACAGGGGGCAGACCAAGAGACCCAGTACTTC.

The V gene is TRBV11-2, the J gene TRBJ2-6; D unresolved. CDR1 is SGHAT, CDR2 FQNNGV, per germline. CDR3 length: 14 residues. V dropped 7 bases and J dropped 0 bases, with 7 bases sitting between them. The CDR3 loop is CASKTSSGANVLTF. For the CDR3, the DNA is TGTGCCAGCAAAACAAGCTCTGGGGCCAACGTCCTGACTTTC.

The rearrangement links TRBV11-3 to TRBJ2-1; 12 bases are a match to TRBD1. The length of the CDR3 is 19 residues. Germline V gene sequence: CDR1 SGHNT, CDR2 YENEEA. V dropped 0 bases and J dropped 0; count of bases not matched to a gene: 6. In nucleotides, the CDR3 is TGTGCCAGCAGCTTAGAACGGGACAGGGGGCTTTCCTCCTACAATGAGCAGTTCTTC. Translating gives CASSLERDRGLSSYNEQFF.

This clonotype was observed at least ten times. V and J are TRBV7-7 and TRBJ2-1, with D possibly called TRBD1 or TRBD2 (5 bases each). Germline loops: CDR1 SSHAT, CDR2 FNYEAQ (reference sequence). The CDR3 extends over 16 amino acids. V was shortened by 2 bases and J by 3 bases, with 14 bases between the two germline ends. CDR3 in amino acids: CASSLTGTFYYNEQFF. The CDR3 DNA reads TGTGCCAGCAGCTTAACCGGGACCTTTTACTACAATGAGCAGTTCTTC.

The rearrangement joins TRBV2 to TRBJ2-7; D is perhaps TRBD2 (6 bases). The germline V gene encodes CDR1 SNHLY and CDR2 FYNNEI. Between the trimmed V and J ends, which lost 6 bases and 5 bases, there was a span of 20 bases. This CDR3 has 15 residues. CDR3 region: CASRRLLGGFDEQYF. In DNA form, the CDR3 reads TGTGCCAGCAGGCGACTCCTGGGGGGATTTGACGAGCAGTACTTC.

The chain uses TRBV5-1 and TRBJ2-1; possibly TRBD2 for D (5 bases). The last part of the DNA fits TRBJ2-7 better; the J call may be wrong. Germline CDR1 and CDR2: SGHRS and YFSETQ. This CDR3 has 14 residues. The CDR3 bases are TGCGCCAGCAGCTTAGACGGATCGGGGAATGAGCAGTACTTC. Translation: CASSLDGSGNEQYF.

The CDR3 DNA sequence: TGCGCCAGCAGCGTAGGGGGACACGGCACAGATACGCAGTATTTT. Translating it yields CASSVGGHGTDTQYF. The rearrangement links TRBV5-1 to TRBJ2-3, with D perhaps TRBD1 (6 bases). The germline CDR1 and CDR2 sequences are SGHRS and YFSETQ. CDR3 length: 15 residues. V shed 4 bases and J shed 1 base, with 13 bases lying between them.

The J gene is TRBJ1-4, the V gene TRBV11-2; no firm D call. Germline V gene lookup returns CDR1 SGHAT and CDR2 FQNNGV. Trimming removed 3 bases from V and 0 bases from J, with 5 bases in between. The CDR3 contains 14 residues. The CDR3 loop is CASSFKATNEKLFF. CDR3 in DNA: TGTGCCAGCAGCTTTAAAGCAACTAATGAAAAACTGTTTTTT.

This rearrangement joins TRBV10-1 to TRBJ2-5; 7 bases fit TRBD1. The J call is uncertain, as TRBJ2-7 better fits the DNA end. The CDR3 spans 18 residues. From germline, CDR1 is WNHNN and CDR2 SYGVQD (reference sequence). The CDR3 region is CASLGSRYPGGVTYEQYF. DNA of the CDR3: TGCGCCAGCCTTGGTTCACGCTATCCAGGGGGAGTGACATACGAGCAGTACTTC.

The chain uses TRBV5-1 and TRBJ2-7; 7 nucleotides match TRBD1. Germline trimming cut 4 bases from V and 2 bases from J; bases unmatched to any gene: 6. The length of the CDR3 is 14 residues. The V gene's germline CDR1 is SGHRS and CDR2 YFSETQ. The CDR3, as DNA: TGCGCCAGCAGCACGGACAGGCTAACCTACGAGCAGTACTTC. Amino acid sequence: CASSTDRLTYEQYF.

This clonotype was counted many times. The chain combines TRBV11-2 with TRBJ2-4; 7 bases match TRBD1. V dropped 1 base and J dropped 0; count of bases not matched to a gene: 9. The CDR3 consists of 18 residues. Per the germline V gene, CDR1 is SGHAT and CDR2 is FQNNGV. As DNA, the CDR3 is TGTGCCAGCAGCTTAGTACTTGGGACAGCACTAGCCAAAAACATTCAGTACTTC. Its protein product is CASSLVLGTALAKNIQYF.

This chain uses TRBV28 with TRBJ1-5, with 7 bases that match TRBD1. The CDR3 totals 13 residues. Germline CDR1 and CDR2: MDHEN and SYDVKM. V was clipped by 6 bases and J by 5 bases; unmatched bases: 4. The CDR3 bases are TGTGCCAGCAGCACGACAGGGCATCAGCCCCAGCATTTT. This gives the protein CASSTTGHQPQHF.

CDR3 amino acids: CASSRDWGLNEQFF. CDR3 coding DNA: TGTGCCAGCAGTCGTGATTGGGGCCTTAATGAGCAGTTCTTC. This chain uses TRBV28 with TRBJ2-1, with D maybe TRBD1 (5 bases). Trimming removed 5 bases from V and 7 bases from J, with 15 bases in between. CDR3 length equals 14 residues. Germline CDR1 is MDHEN and CDR2 is SYDVKM.